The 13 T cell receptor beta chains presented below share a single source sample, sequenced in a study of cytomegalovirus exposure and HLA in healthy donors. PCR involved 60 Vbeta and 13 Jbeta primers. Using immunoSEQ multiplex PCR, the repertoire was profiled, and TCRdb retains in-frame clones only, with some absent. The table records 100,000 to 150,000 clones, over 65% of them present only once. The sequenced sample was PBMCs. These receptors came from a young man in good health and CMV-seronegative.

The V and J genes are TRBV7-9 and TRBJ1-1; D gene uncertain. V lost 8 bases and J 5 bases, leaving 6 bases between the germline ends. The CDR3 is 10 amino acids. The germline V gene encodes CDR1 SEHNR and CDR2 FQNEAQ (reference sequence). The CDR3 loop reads CASSGTEAFF. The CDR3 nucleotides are TGTGCCAGCTCGGGGACTGAAGCTTTCTTT. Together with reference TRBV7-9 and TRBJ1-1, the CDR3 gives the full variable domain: DTGVSQNPRHKITKRGQNVTFRCDPISEHNRLYWYRQTLGQGPEFLTYFQNEAQLEKSRLLSDRFSAERPKGSFSTLEIQRTEQGDSAMYLCASSGTEAFFGQGTRLTVV.

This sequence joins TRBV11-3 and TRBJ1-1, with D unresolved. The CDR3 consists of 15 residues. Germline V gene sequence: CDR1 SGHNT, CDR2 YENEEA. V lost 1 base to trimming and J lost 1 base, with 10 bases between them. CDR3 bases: TGTGCCAGCAGCTTAGCAGCAGGCGCGAACACTGAAGCTTTCTTT. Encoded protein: CASSLAAGANTEAFF.

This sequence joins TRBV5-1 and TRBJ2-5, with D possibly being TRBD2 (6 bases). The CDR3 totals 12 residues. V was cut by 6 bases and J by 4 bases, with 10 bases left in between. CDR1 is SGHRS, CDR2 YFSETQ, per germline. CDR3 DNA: TGCGCCAGCACCTGGGACTCAGAGACCCAGTACTTC. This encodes CASTWDSETQYF.

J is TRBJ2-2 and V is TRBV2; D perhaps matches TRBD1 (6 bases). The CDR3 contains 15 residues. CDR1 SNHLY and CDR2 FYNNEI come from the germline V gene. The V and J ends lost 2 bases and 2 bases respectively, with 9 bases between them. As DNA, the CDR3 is TGTGCCAGCAGTGAACAGGGGCTTAACACCGGGGAGCTGTTTTTT. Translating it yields CASSEQGLNTGELFF.

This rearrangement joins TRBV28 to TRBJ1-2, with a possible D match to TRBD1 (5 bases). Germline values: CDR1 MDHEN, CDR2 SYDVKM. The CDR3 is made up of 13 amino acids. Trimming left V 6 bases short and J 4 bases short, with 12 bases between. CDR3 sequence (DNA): TGTGCCAGCAGACCCCGACAGATCTATGGCTACACCTTC. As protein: CASRPRQIYGYTF.

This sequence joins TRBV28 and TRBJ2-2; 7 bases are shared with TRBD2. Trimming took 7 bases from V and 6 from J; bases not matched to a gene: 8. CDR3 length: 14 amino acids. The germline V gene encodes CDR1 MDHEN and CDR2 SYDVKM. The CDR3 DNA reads TGTGCCAGCACGATAGCGGGTTCCCCCGGGGAGCTGTTTTTT. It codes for CASTIAGSPGELFF.

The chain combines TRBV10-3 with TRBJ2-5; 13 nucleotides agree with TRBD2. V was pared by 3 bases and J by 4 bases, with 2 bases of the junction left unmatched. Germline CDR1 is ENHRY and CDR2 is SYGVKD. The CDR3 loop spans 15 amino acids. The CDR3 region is CAISDWTSGGETQYF. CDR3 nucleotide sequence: TGTGCCATCAGTGATTGGACTAGCGGGGGAGAGACCCAGTACTTC.

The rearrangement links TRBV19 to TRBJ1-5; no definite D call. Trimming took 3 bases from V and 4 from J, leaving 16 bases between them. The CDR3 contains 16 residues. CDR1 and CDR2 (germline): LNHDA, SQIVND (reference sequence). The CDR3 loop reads CASSIVEARVNQPQHF. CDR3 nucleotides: TGTGCCAGTAGTATCGTCGAGGCGCGGGTAAATCAGCCCCAGCATTTT.

CDR3 coding DNA: TGCGCCAGCAGCACGGGGGCGGGGGACGCCGGGGAGCTGTTTTTT. Protein sequence: CASSTGAGDAGELFF. The chain has TRBV5-1 and TRBJ2-2; possibly TRBD2 for D (7 bases). The V end lost 4 bases, the J end lost 6 bases, and 16 bases lay between the germline ends. This CDR3 comprises 15 residues. Germline lookup yields CDR1 SGHRS and CDR2 YFSETQ.

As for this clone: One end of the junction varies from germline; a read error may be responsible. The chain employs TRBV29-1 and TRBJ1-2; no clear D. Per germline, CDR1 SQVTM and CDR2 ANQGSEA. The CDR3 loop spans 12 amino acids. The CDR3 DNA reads TGCAGCGTGGAAGGAGATAACTATGGCTACACCTTC. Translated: CSVEGDNYGYTF.

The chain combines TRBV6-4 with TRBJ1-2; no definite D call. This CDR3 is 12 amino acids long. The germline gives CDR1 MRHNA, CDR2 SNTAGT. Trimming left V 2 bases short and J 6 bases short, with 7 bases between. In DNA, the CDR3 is TGTGCCAGCAGTGACCCCACAGATGGCTACACCTTC. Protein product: CASSDPTDGYTF.

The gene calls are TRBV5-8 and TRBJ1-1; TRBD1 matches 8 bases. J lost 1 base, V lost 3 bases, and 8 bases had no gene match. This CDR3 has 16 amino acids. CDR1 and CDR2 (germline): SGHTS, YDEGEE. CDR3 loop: CASSSYPGTGNTEAFF. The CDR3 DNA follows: TGTGCCAGCAGCTCGTATCCCGGGACAGGGAACACTGAAGCTTTCTTT. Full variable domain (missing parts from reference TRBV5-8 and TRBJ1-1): EAGVTQSPTHLIKTRGQQATLRCSPISGHTSVYWYQQALGLGLQFLLWYDEGEERNRGNFPPRFSGRQFPNYSSELNVNALELEDSALYLCASSSYPGTGNTEAFFGQGTRLTVV.

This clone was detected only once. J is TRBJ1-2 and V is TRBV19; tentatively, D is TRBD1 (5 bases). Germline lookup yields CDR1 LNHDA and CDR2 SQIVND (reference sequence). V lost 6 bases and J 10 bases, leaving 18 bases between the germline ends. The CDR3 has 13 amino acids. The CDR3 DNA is TGTGCCAGTAGCGTAACCCAGGGAAGATCCTACACCTTC. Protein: CASSVTQGRSYTF.